One TCR beta chain is described in this entry. The target antigen is unknown. Germline is not matched at one junction end, which may reflect a read error. This specimen belongs to a study of blood T cells in healthy people across ages. Next came a second PCR, run for about 6 to 12 cycles, which used a sample-barcoded 5' primer along with a J-beta primer mix. One entry per CDR3 protein results from TCRdb running MiXCR on the 5' RACE reads. This table holds hundreds of thousands of distinct CDR3 sequences, about 42% found once. The germline V gene has CDR1 SGHAT and CDR2 FQNNGV. This CDR3 comprises 17 residues. The amount of total RNA extracted per sample was at least 5.5 micrograms. Study-wide points: Relative to aged donors, long-lived donors carried more naive CD4+ cells and displayed higher diversity. Roughly linear age-related decline in beta diversity appeared, significant by age around 38. Researchers said unsorted PBMCs prevented a conclusive naive versus antigen-experienced comparison.

This TCR was sampled from a woman aged 60-75 years in good health. This chain joins TRBV11-2 and TRBJ1-6, with 8 bases fitting TRBD1. Sequenced sample: blood. Here the CDR3 DNA reads TGTGCCAGCAGCACCGGGACAGGTGTCTCCTATAATGCACCCCTCCACTTT. This codes for CASSTGTGVSYNAPLHF. The whole variable domain, remainder taken from reference TRBV11-2 and TRBJ1-6, is EAGVAQSPRYKIIEKRQSVAFWCNPISGHATLYWYQQILGQGPKLLIQFQNNGVVDDSQLPKDRFSAERLKGVDSTLKIQPAKLEDSAVYLCASSTGTGVSYNAPLHFGNGTRLTVT.